This T cell receptor beta chain was identified in a study of T-cell reconstitution after alpha-beta-depleted transplantation in children. Findings of the study overall: After transplant, at about two months, alpha-beta T cells were reportedly derived from several hundred expanded graft clones. Surviving recipient T cells and intrathymic progenitors accounted for some patients' high TCRbeta diversity at day 60.

Between the trimmed V and J ends, which lost 10 bases and 5 bases, there was a span of 14 bases. The CDR3 runs 12 residues. Comment on this clonotype: Its target is not known.

Unique molecular identifiers tagged the TCRbeta library. TCRdb re-called the PCR reads through MiXCR, storing one row per CDR3 protein. The repertoire holds 580,000 or so distinct CDR3 sequences, with about 23% as singletons. The chain is built from TRBV12-3 or TRBV12-4 and TRBJ1-1, with D perhaps matching TRBD1 (6 bases). The sample consisted of PBMCs, mostly from graft donor cells, taken 360 days after TCRalphabeta/CD19-depleted stem cell transplant. The TCR comes from a boy under three years old who had a stem cell transplant for acute myeloid leukemia, so the T cells may come from the graft donor. This CDR3 reads CATKRGGTEAFF. The CDR3 DNA sequence: TGTGCCACCAAGAGGGGGGGTACTGAAGCTTTCTTT.